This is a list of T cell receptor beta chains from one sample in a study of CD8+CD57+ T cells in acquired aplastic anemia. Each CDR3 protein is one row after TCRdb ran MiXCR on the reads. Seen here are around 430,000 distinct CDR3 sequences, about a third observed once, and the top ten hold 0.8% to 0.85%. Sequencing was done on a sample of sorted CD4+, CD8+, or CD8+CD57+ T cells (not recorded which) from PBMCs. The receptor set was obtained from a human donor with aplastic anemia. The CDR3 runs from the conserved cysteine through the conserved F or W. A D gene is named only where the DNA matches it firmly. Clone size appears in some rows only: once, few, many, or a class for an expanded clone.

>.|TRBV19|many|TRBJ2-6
TGTGCCAGTGCGCAGAGCTCTGGGGCCAACGTCCTGACTTTC
CASAQSSGANVLTF
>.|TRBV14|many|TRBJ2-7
TGTGCCAGCAGCCGGAGAGGTAACCTCTACGAGCAGTACTTC
CASSRRGNLYEQYF
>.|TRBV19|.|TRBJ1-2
TGTGCCAGTAGTATGCTGGGACGTATCGACTATGGCTACACCTTC
CASSMLGRIDYGYTF
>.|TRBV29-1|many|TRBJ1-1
TGCAGCGTTGAAGGTGCAGCGGGTTTTGCTTTCTTT
CSVEGAAGFAFF
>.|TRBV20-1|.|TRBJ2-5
TGCAGTGCTAGATCAGCTCAACAAGAGGCCCAGTACTTC
CSARSAQQEAQYF
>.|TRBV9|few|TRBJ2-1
TGTGCCAGCAGCGTAGTAGGTAAGAATGAGCAGTTCTTC
CASSVVGKNEQFF
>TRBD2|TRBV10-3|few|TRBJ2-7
TGTGCCAGCAGTTTATCGCCTAGCGGAAGATACGAGCAGTACTTC
CASSLSPSGRYEQYF
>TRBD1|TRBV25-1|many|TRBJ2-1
TGTGCCAGCAGTGATAGATGGACAGGGAAGAATGAGCAGTTCTTC
CASSDRWTGKNEQFF
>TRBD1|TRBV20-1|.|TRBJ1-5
TGCAGTGCTAGACCATCGGACAGGCAGTATCGGAATCAGCCCCAGCATTTT
CSARPSDRQYRNQPQHF
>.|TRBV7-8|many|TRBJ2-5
TGTGCCAGCAGCTTAGTAGGCTACCAAGAGACCCAGTACTTC
CASSLVGYQETQYF
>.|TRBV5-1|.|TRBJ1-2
TGCGCCAGCAGCAAACCGGGACTAGCGGATTATGGCTACACCTTC
CASSKPGLADYGYTF
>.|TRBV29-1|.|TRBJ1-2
TGCAGCGTTGAAGACGTCAAGGACTATGGCTACACCTTC
CSVEDVKDYGYTF
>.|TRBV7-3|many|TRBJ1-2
TGTGCCAGCAGCTTAACGTCAACGAGCCGGGACTATGATGGCTACACCTTC
CASSLTSTSRDYDGYTF
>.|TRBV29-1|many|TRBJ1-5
TGCAGCGTTGCTGAGGGGAATGAGGAACAGCCCCAGCATTTT
CSVAEGNEEQPQHF
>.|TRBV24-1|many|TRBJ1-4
TGTGCCACCAGAGGGACGTCTGGGACCCCAACTAATGAAAAACTGTTTTTT
CATRGTSGTPTNEKLFF
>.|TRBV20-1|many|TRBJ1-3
TGCAGTGCTAAGACAGTTGTCTCTGGAAACACCATATATTTT
CSAKTVVSGNTIYF
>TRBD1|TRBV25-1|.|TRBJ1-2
TGTGCCAGCAGTACAGGGGCTAGTAACTATGGCTACACCTTC
CASSTGASNYGYTF
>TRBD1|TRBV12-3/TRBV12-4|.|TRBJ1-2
TGTGCCAGCAGTCGTGACAGGGGGCCAGTCTATGGCTACACCTTC
CASSRDRGPVYGYTF
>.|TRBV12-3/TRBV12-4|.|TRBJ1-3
TGTGCCAGCACTCTACTGAGGGGCAACACCATATATTTT
CASTLLRGNTIYF
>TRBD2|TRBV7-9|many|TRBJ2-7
TGTGCCAGCAGCCCGGGACTAGCTGGCGAGCAGTACTTC
CASSPGLAGEQYF
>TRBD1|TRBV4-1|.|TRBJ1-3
TGCGCCAGCAGCCAAAGGGAACAGGGGCTGAGCTCTGGAAACACCATATATTTT
CASSQREQGLSSGNTIYF
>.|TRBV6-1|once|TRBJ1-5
TGTGCCAGCAGCCCCACAACAGGGCGAGCCAATCAGCCCCAGCATTTT
CASSPTTGRANQPQHF
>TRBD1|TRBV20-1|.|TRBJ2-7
TGCAGTGCTCAAGATGACAGGGGGTTATACGAGCAGTACTTC
CSAQDDRGLYEQYF
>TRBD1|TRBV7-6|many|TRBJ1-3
TGTGCCAGCAGCCCTAGGGACAGCGTACCCTCTGGAAACACCATATATTTT
CASSPRDSVPSGNTIYF
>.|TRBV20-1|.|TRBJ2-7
TGCAGTGCTTGGGGGGCCGTATTCGAGCAGTACTTC
CSAWGAVFEQYF
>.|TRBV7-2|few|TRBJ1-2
TGCGCCAGCAGCCCTACCGTGACCGAAAATGGCTACACCTTC
CASSPTVTENGYTF
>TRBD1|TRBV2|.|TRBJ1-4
TGTGCCAGCAAACTACAGGGGGCAACTAATGAAAAACTGTTTTTT
CASKLQGATNEKLFF
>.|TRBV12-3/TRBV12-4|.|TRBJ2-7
TGTGCCAGCAGTTCTCAATCCTCCTACGAGCAGTACTTC
CASSSQSSYEQYF
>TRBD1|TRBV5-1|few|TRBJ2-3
TGCGCCAGCAGCTTGGGGGACAGTACAGATACGCAGTATTTT
CASSLGDSTDTQYF
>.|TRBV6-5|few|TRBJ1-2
TGTGCCAGCAGTTACGTTTCAGGTCCCTCCGCTGGCTACACCTTC
CASSYVSGPSAGYTF
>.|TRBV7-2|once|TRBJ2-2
TGTGCCAGCAGCTTAGCAGCAGGGGTCGGCGGGGAGCTGTTTTTT
CASSLAAGVGGELFF
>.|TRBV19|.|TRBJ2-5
TGTGCCAGTAGTCCAGGACAAACCGGGGGGACCCAGTACTTC
CASSPGQTGGTQYF
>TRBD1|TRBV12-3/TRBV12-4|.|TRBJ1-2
TGTGCCAGCAGAATATCTTACAGGGGGCGCACCTATGGCTACACCTTC
CASRISYRGRTYGYTF
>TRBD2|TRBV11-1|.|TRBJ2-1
TGTGCCAGCAGCTTACCTGGACTAGCGGGGGCCCCCTCTTACAATGAGCAGTTCTTC
CASSLPGLAGAPSYNEQFF
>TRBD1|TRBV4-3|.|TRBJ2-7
TGCGCCAGCAGCCATGGGGGACAGGGGAACGAGCAGTACTTT
CASSHGGQGNEQYF
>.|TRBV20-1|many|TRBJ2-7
TGCAGTGCTAGGGGTCCTGGCTACGAGCAGTACTTC
CSARGPGYEQYF
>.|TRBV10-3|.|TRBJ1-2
TGTGCCAGCAGTGAAGCCGGGGGGATCTATGGCTACACCTTC
CASSEAGGIYGYTF
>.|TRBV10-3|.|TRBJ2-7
TGTGCCATCAGTGACCCGACAGCGAGAGAGCAGTACTTC
CAISDPTAREQYF
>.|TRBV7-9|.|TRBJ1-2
TGTGCCAGCACTATGTTGGGGGCGCGCGGCTACACCTTC
CASTMLGARGYTF
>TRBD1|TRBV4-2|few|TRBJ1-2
TGTGCCAGCAGCCAAGACCGGGACAGGGGTTATGGCTACACCTTC
CASSQDRDRGYGYTF
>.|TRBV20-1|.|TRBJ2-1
TGCAGTGCTTCTACGGGACTCAGCTCCTACAATGAGCGGTTCTTC
CSASTGLSSYNERFF
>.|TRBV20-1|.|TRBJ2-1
TGCAGTGCTAGGACGTACAATGAGCAGTTCTTC
CSARTYNEQFF
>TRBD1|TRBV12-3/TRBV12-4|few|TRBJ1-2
TGTGCCAGCAGTCCGCCCGGGACAGGGGTTCCCTATGGCTACACCTTC
CASSPPGTGVPYGYTF
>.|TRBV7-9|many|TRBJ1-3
TGTGCCAGCAGCCCTTCAGGGGAAGGAAACACCATATATTTT
CASSPSGEGNTIYF
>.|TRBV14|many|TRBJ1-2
TGTGCCAGCAGGCGCACAGGAAAGGATGGCTACACCTTC
CASRRTGKDGYTF
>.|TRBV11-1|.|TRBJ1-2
TGTGCCAGCAGCCCCAAGGCGGGCAGCTCCTACACCTTC
CASSPKAGSSYTF
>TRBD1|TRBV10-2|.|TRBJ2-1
TGCGCCAGCAAAAGACAGGGTGGGAATGAGCAGTTCTTC
CASKRQGGNEQFF
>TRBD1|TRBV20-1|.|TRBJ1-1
TGCAGTGCCCAGGGACAGGAAATGCGGAACACTGAAGCTTTCTTT
CSAQGQEMRNTEAFF